This T cell receptor (beta chain) was identified during a study of T cells after yellow fever vaccination. TCRdb called the 5' RACE reads again in MiXCR, with one record for every CDR3 protein. The sample holds some 150,000 distinct CDR3 sequences, about 11% seen once. V was cut by 5 bases and J by 4 bases, with 12 bases left in between. The CDR3 spans 14 residues. The V gene's germline CDR1 is SGHAT and CDR2 FQNNGV. The sequence derives from a man between 18 and 35 years old who received the YFV17D yellow fever vaccine. Specimen: CD8+ T cells sorted from PBMCs, collected 15 days after the yellow fever booster vaccination. The chain links TRBV11-2 to TRBJ2-1, with D perhaps matching TRBD1 or TRBD2 (5 bases each). The CDR3 loop reads CASSVRDGYNEQFF. The DNA for the CDR3 is TGTGCCAGCAGCGTCCGGGACGGATACAATGAGCAGTTCTTC.